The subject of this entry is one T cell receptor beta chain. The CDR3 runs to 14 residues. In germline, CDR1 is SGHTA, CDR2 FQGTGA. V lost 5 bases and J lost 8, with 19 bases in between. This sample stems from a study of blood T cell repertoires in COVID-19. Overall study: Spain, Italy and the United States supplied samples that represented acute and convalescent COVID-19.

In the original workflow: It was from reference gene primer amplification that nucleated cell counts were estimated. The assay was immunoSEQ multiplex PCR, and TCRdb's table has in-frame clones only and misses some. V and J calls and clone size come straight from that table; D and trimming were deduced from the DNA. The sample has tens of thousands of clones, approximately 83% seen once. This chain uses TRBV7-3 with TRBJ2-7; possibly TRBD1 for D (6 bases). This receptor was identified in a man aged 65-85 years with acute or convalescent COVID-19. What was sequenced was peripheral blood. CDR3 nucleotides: TGTGCCAGCAGCATTGGGGGCAGGAGTCGGAAGCAGTACTTC. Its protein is CASSIGGRSRKQYF.